This section outlines one TCR beta chain sequence together with its context. From germline, CDR1 is LNHNV and CDR2 YYDKDF (reference sequence). CDR3 length equals 15 residues. Trimming took off 6 bases at V and 2 bases at J, with 14 bases between the two ends. The source of the sample is a study of blood T cell repertoires in COVID-19. Study-level information: There were acute and convalescent COVID-19 samples, and they came from the United States, Italy and Spain.

As handled by the study authors: Amplification from reference gene primers served as the basis for estimated nucleated cell counts. TCRdb keeps only in-frame clones here, not all; method: immunoSEQ multiplex PCR. V and J calls and clone size are copied from that table; D and trimming were computed from the DNA. The sample holds 180,000 or so clones; about 87% are singletons and the top ten take roughly 3.7%. The sequencing sample was made of peripheral blood. This chain uses TRBV15 with TRBJ2-1; D gene ambiguous. The TCR sequence derives from a woman in her 30s with acute or convalescent COVID-19. The CDR3, as DNA: TGTGCCACCAGTGTCCCAAGACTCACCTACAATGAGCAGTTCTTC. Its protein is CATSVPRLTYNEQFF. Filled out from reference TRBV15 and TRBJ2-1, the complete variable domain reads DAMVIQNPRYQVTQFGKPVTLSCSQTLNHNVMYWYQQKSSQAPKLLFHYYDKDFNNEADTPDNFQSRRPNTSFCFLDIRSPGLGDTAMYLCATSVPRLTYNEQFFGPGTRLTVL.